This T cell receptor (beta chain) was sequenced in a study of PD-1 blockade in classical Hodgkin lymphoma. Study at large: Patients were administered nivolumab (3 mg/kg intravenously) every 2 weeks.

Note on this clone: Its target is not known.

Here immunoSEQ multiplex PCR was the method, and the copy in TCRdb shows in-frame clones only, minus some. The data show 25,000 to 35,000 clones, around 74% seen once. Study results and caveats: CD4+ but not CD8+ TCR diversity rose significantly by C4D1. Complete responders matched newly diagnosed patients in baseline diversity. TCR diversity at baseline was reported to be reduced in newly diagnosed patients relative to healthy donors.

Described time point: cycle 4 day 1 (C4D1), after less than seven weeks of nivolumab. All the patients suffered relapse after autologous stem cell transplantation, and brentuximab vedotin exposure differed. This CDR3 region has 14 residues. Germline CDR1 reads PRHDT; CDR2 reads FYEKMQ (reference sequence). The trim removed 5 bases at V and 2 bases at J, leaving 5 bases unmatched. The chain employs TRBV13 and TRBJ2-7; TRBD1 aligns across 8 bases. The input for sequencing was peripheral blood mononuclear cells (PBMCs), taken before the fourth cycle of nivolumab. This TCR derives from a human donor with classical Hodgkin lymphoma. The CDR3 DNA is TGTGCCAGCAGCCCGGACAGGGCCCCCTACGAGCAGTACTTC. It translates to CASSPDRAPYEQYF. The full variable domain, its missing parts supplied by reference TRBV13 and TRBJ2-7, is AAGVIQSPRHLIKEKRETATLKCYPIPRHDTVYWYQQGPGQDPQFLISFYEKMQSDKGSIPDRFSAQQFSDYHSELNMSSLELGDSALYFCASSPDRAPYEQYFGPGTRLTVT.